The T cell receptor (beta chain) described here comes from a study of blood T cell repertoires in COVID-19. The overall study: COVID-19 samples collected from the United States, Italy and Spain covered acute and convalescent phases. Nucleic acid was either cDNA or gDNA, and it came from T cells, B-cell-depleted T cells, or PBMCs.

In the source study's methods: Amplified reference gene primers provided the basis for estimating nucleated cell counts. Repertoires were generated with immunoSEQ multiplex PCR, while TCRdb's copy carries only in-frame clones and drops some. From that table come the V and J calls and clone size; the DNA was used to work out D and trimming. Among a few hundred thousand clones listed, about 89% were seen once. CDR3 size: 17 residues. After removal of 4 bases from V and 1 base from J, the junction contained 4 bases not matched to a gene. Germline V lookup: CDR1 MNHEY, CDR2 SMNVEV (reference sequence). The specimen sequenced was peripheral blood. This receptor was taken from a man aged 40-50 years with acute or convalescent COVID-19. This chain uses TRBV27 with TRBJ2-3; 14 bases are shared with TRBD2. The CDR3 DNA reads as TGTGCCAGCAGTTCAGGACTAGCGGGAGGCGGCACAGATACGCAGTATTTT. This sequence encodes CASSSGLAGGGTDTQYF.